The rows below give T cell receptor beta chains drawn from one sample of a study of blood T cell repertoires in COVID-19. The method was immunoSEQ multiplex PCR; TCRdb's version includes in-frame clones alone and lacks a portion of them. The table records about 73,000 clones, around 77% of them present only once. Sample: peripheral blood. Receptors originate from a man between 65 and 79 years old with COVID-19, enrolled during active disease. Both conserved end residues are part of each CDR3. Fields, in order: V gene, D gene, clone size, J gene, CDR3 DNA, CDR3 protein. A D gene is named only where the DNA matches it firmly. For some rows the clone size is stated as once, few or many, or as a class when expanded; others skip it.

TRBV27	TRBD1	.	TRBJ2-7	TGTGCCAGCAGTTTCTCGACAGGGTCCTACGAGCAGTACTTC	CASSFSTGSYEQYF
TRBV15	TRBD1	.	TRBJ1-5	TGTGCCACCAGCGACAGGGGGCCCACGGGCCAGCCCCAGCATTTT	CATSDRGPTGQPQHF
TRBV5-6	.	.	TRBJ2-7	TGTGCCAGCAGCGCGACCGGACTGACTTCCTACGAGCAGTACTTC	CASSATGLTSYEQYF
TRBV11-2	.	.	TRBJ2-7	TGTGCCAGCAGCTTAGGACAGTACGAGCAGTACTTC	CASSLGQYEQYF
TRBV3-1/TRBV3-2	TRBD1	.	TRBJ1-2	TGTGCCAGCAGCCGCCTGGACAGGGACAACTATGGCTACACCTTC	CASSRLDRDNYGYTF
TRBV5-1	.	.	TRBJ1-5	TGCGCCAGCAGCTTGGCCGGAGGGTTGGGGCAGCCCCAGCATTTT	CASSLAGGLGQPQHF
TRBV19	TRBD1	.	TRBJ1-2	TGTGCCAGTAGTTCGAGACAGGGAAGGAACTATGGCTACACCTTC	CASSSRQGRNYGYTF
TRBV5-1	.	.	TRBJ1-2	TGCGCCAGCAGAAGGGACAACGCTAACTATGGCTACACCTTC	CASRRDNANYGYTF
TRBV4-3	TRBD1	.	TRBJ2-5	TGCGCCAGCAGCCAAGATTCTCCAGGGGGATCCGAGACCCAGTACTTC	CASSQDSPGGSETQYF
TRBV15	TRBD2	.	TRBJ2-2	TGTGCCACCAGCAGAGATCTAAGCATCGGGAGGGGCACCGGGGAGCTGTTTTTT	CATSRDLSIGRGTGELFF
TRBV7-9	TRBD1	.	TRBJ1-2	TGTGCCAGCAGCCGGGACAGTAACTATGGCTACACCTTC	CASSRDSNYGYTF
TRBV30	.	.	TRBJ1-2	TGTGCCTGGAGTGCCGGCCCCGGCAGGGTTCTTTCGAATGGCTACACCTTC	CAWSAGPGRVLSNGYTF
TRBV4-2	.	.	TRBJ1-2	TGTGCCAGCAGCCAAGATTCGGGGGGGGCGAGGTATGGCTACACCTTC	CASSQDSGGARYGYTF
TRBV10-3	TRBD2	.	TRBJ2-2	TGTGCCAGCGGGAGGGTAGCGGGAGCGGTCGGGGAGCTGTTTTTT	CASGRVAGAVGELFF
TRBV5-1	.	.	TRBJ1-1	TGCGCCAGCAGCTTGTGGTTTGGCGGGGCTGAAGCTTTCTTT	CASSLWFGGAEAFF
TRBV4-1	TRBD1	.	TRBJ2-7	TGCGCCAGCAGCCCACTCCCGGGACAGGTTAGTCTCGAGCAGTACTTC	CASSPLPGQVSLEQYF
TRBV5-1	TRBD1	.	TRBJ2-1	TGCGCCAGCAGCCCGCAAGGGCAGGGGGATAATGAGCAGTTCTTC	CASSPQGQGDNEQFF
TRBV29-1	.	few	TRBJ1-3	TGCAGCGTCGAAGGTACAGGAAACACCATATATTTT	CSVEGTGNTIYF
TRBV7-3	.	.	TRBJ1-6	TGTGCCAGCAGCTTAACCGTCGGAGGCAGCTATAATTCACCCCTCCACTTT	CASSLTVGGSYNSPLHF
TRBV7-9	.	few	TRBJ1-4	TGTGCCAGCAGCTACCCCCCTTCGAGCAGGACTGGGGAAAAACTGTTTTTT	CASSYPPSSRTGEKLFF
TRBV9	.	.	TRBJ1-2	TGTGCCAGCAGCGTTGGCACAATTTCTAGCCATGGCTACACCTTC	CASSVGTISSHGYTF
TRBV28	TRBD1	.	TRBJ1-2	TGTGCCAGCACCCGACAGGGTGGAATTTCGGGAGGCTACACCTTC	CASTRQGGISGGYTF
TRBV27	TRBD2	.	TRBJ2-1	TGTGCCAGCAGTCCCCCGGGGGGGTCGTACAATGAGCAGTTCTTC	CASSPPGGSYNEQFF
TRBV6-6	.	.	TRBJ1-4	TGTGCCAGCAAACAGGGAACTAATGAAAAACTGTTTTTT	CASKQGTNEKLFF